This T cell receptor (beta chain) was profiled in a study of blood T cells in healthy people across ages. It was with a sample-barcoded 5' primer and a J-beta primer mix that a second PCR of about 6 to 12 cycles was run. Each cDNA molecule was tagged by a template-switch adaptor that had 12 random nucleotides. From the 5' RACE reads, TCRdb called clonotypes with MiXCR, one entry per CDR3 protein. The data show roughly 1,800,000 distinct CDR3 sequences, with roughly 50% seen just once and around 2.1% held by the top ten. Isolation of PBMCs gave at least 6 million cells per sample. Comment on this clonotype: Its cognate antigen is unknown.

Germline V gives CDR1 DFQATT, CDR2 SNEGSKA (reference sequence). CDR3 length equals 14 residues. V was cut by 0 bases and J by 2 bases, with 11 bases left in between. Study-wide findings and caveats: Roughly linear declines in TCR beta diversity per million T cells occurred with age.

The chain employs TRBV20-1 and TRBJ2-7, with D perhaps TRBD1 (5 bases). The sequence was obtained from a woman in her forties in good health. What was sequenced was blood. DNA for the CDR3: TGCAGTGCTAGAGATGGTGACAGACCCTACGAGCAGTACTTC. Translating gives CSARDGDRPYEQYF.